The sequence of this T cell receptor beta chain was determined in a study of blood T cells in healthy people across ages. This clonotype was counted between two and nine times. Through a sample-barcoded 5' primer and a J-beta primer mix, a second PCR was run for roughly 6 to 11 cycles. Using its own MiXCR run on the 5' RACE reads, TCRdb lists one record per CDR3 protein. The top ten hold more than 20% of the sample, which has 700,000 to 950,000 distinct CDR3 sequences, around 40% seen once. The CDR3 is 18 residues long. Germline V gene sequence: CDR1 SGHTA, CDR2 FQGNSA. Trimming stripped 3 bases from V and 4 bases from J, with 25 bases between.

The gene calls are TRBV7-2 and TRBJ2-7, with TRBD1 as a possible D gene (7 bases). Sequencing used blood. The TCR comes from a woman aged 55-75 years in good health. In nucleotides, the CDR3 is TGTGCCAGCAGCTTTGTAGGAGGGGGCTATGGGGGGTCATACGAGCAGTACTTC. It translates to CASSFVGGGYGGSYEQYF.